The 18 T cell receptor beta chains below all came from one sample that was sequenced in a study of patients and donors after allogeneic stem cell transplantation (dated by TCRdb to between 2020 and 2021). Receptors were amplified or captured by RT-PCR. Sequencing was carried out with a NextSeq 550. TCRdb redid the processing of the public reads, applying fastp at Q25 and MiXCR, and retained in-frame beta chains. Each record represents a unique CDR3 protein, reported with the most common genes and DNA among its rows. This sample comprises around 150,000 distinct CDR3 sequences, over 25% of them detected only once. Of the sample, about 3% falls within the top ten clones. Sequencing was done on a sample of blood, either unsorted or a sorted T cell fraction (not recorded which). The receptors derive from a human donor who was either an allogeneic HSCT recipient or a stem cell or donor lymphocyte infusion donor (not recorded which). It is not recorded whose cells these are; they may come from a transplant donor.

This clonotype has just a few counts. The chain combines TRBV4-3 with TRBJ1-6; D is ambiguous. CDR3 length: 17 residues. The germline CDR1 and CDR2 sequences are LGHNA and YSLEER. Trimming took 0 bases from V and 5 from J, leaving 14 bases between them. The CDR3: CASSQDGDIDNNSPLHF. The CDR3 nucleotides read TGCGCCAGCAGCCAAGATGGAGACATCGACAATAATTCACCCCTCCACTTT.

This clonotype was seen only a few times. J is TRBJ1-2 and V is TRBV20-1; D not certain. The germline V gene has CDR1 DFQATT and CDR2 SNEGSKA (reference sequence). The CDR3 has 9 amino acids. Written as DNA, the CDR3 is TGCTCGGACGACTATGGCTACACCTTC. Translated, it gives CSDDYGYTF.

This clonotype appeared once. The chain is built from TRBV5-1 and TRBJ1-2, with D unresolved. Trimming pared 0 bases from V and 6 bases from J, leaving 15 bases between. Per the germline V gene, CDR1 is SGHRS and CDR2 is YFSETQ. This CDR3 has 15 residues. CDR3 residues: CASSLEPILNDGYTF. In nucleotides, the CDR3 is TGCGCCAGCAGCTTGGAGCCCATCTTAAATGATGGCTACACCTTC. The variable domain in full, with the rest retrieved from reference TRBV5-1 and TRBJ1-2, is KAGVTQTPRYLIKTRGQQVTLSCSPISGHRSVSWYQQTPGQGLQFLFEYFSETQRNKGNFPGRFSGRQFSNSRSEMNVSTLELGDSALYLCASSLEPILNDGYTFGSGTRLTVV.

The V call is TRBV4-2, the J call TRBJ2-1, with D tentatively TRBD1 or TRBD2 (5 bases each). V was trimmed by 1 base and J by 6 bases, leaving 16 bases between them. Germline-derived CDR1 and CDR2 are LGHNA and YNFKEQ. CDR3 size: 16 residues. For the CDR3, the DNA is TGTGCCAGCAGCCAAGGGCCGGGGCTAGCCGGCAATGAGCAGTTCTTC. Its protein product is CASSQGPGLAGNEQFF.

This clonotype has more than one count but fewer than ten. The chain has TRBV20-1 and TRBJ2-7; TRBD1 agrees at 8 bases. The CDR3 length is 14 residues. The V gene end was trimmed by 4 bases and the J gene end by 5 bases; junction bases not matched to a gene: 10. The V gene's germline CDR1 is DFQATT and CDR2 SNEGSKA (reference sequence). DNA of the CDR3: TGCAGTGCTACAACCAGGGGGCCTCCCAACGAGCAGTACTTC. This sequence encodes CSATTRGPPNEQYF.

This clonotype was found a few times. The chain couples TRBV7-2 to TRBJ1-3, with D uncertain. Trimming shortened V by 6 bases and J by 0 bases, and 12 bases separated the two germline ends. Germline CDR1 reads SGHTA; CDR2 reads FQGNSA. This CDR3 spans 15 amino acids. CDR3 in DNA: TGTGCCAGCAGTTCCTCATGGTCCTCTGGAAACACCATATATTTT. It encodes CASSSSWSSGNTIYF.

The V and J genes are TRBV10-3 and TRBJ1-5; tentative D call: TRBD1 (5 bases). Per germline, CDR1 ENHRY and CDR2 SYGVKD. This CDR3 has 13 amino acids. The germline V and J ends were trimmed by 4 bases and 5 bases, with 9 bases remaining between them. The CDR3 loop reads CAISGGRDQPQHF. The CDR3 DNA reads as TGTGCCATCAGTGGCGGCAGGGATCAGCCCCAGCATTTT.

The chain joins TRBV27 to TRBJ1-2; the match to TRBD1 covers 7 bases. Germline lookup yields CDR1 MNHEY and CDR2 SMNVEV (reference sequence). J lost 3 bases, V lost 2 bases, and 6 bases had no gene match. CDR3 length equals 15 residues. Here the CDR3 reads CASSLHRGDDYGYTF. The CDR3 DNA sequence: TGTGCCAGCAGTTTACACAGGGGAGACGACTATGGCTACACCTTC.

This clonotype was recorded a few times. The gene calls are TRBV4-3 and TRBJ1-2; D is ambiguous. Trimming shortened V by 0 bases and J by 4 bases, and 9 bases separated the two germline ends. Germline loops: CDR1 LGHNA, CDR2 YSLEER. The CDR3 has 14 amino acids. The CDR3 spells CASSQDFGSYGYTF. CDR3 DNA: TGCGCCAGCAGCCAAGACTTCGGTTCCTATGGCTACACCTTC.

This clonotype was observed a few times. The V and J genes are TRBV6-5 and TRBJ1-3; no definite D call. The V end was cut by 2 bases, the J end by 0 bases, with 5 bases between. The CDR3 is 14 amino acids. The germline gives CDR1 MNHEY, CDR2 SVGAGI. DNA of the CDR3: TGTGCCAGCAGTTACGGGCACTCTGGAAACACCATATATTTT. As protein: CASSYGHSGNTIYF.

For this clonotype: As the CDR3 is not closed by the conserved phenylalanine or tryptophan, this likely results from a read error. The chain joins TRBV20-1 to TRBJ2-1; TRBD2 is a possible D gene (6 bases). This CDR3 is 13 amino acids long. Germline V gene data show CDR1 as DFQATT and CDR2 as SNEGSKA (reference sequence). Trimming took off 6 bases at V and 8 bases at J, with 17 bases between the two ends. The CDR3 protein is CSAVDLGEDEQFS. The CDR3 coding sequence is TGCAGTGCGGTAGACCTGGGGGAGGATGAGCAGTTCTCC.

This clonotype turned up a few times. The V call is TRBV19, the J call TRBJ1-2; 7 nucleotides match TRBD1. This CDR3 is 16 amino acids long. Germline V lookup: CDR1 LNHDA, CDR2 SQIVND (reference sequence). V trimming: 3 bases; J trimming: 7 bases; junction bases outside the gene matches: 14. The CDR3 here is CASSIILETGIFGYTF. CDR3 in DNA: TGTGCCAGTAGTATTATCCTCGAGACAGGGATCTTTGGCTACACCTTC.

The rearrangement uses TRBV6-5 and TRBJ2-7, with D uncertain. The V end was cut by 0 bases, the J end by 3 bases, with 12 bases between. The CDR3 is made up of 15 amino acids. The germline gives CDR1 MNHEY, CDR2 SVGAGI. CDR3 sequence: CASSYSLSDGYEQYF. Written as DNA, the CDR3 is TGTGCCAGCAGTTACTCCCTCTCGGACGGCTACGAGCAGTACTTC.

The chain links TRBV15 to TRBJ2-7; D gene unclear. Between the trimmed V and J ends, which lost 0 bases and 7 bases, there was a span of 7 bases. The V gene's germline CDR1 is LNHNV and CDR2 YYDKDF (reference sequence). This CDR3 spans 12 amino acids. CDR3 nucleotide sequence: TGTGCCACCAGCAGAGAATGGCAGGAGCAGTACTTC. Its protein is CATSREWQEQYF.

This clonotype was counted a few times. The V call is TRBV12-3 or TRBV12-4, the J call TRBJ2-7; D gene uncertain. With 3 bases removed from V and 2 bases from J, the gap between germline ends came to 8 bases. This CDR3 region has 13 residues. This CDR3 is CASSFPAAYEQYF. CDR3 nucleotide sequence: TGTGCCAGCAGTTTCCCTGCAGCCTACGAGCAGTACTTC.

This clonotype has just a few counts. The V call is TRBV20-1, the J call TRBJ1-5; tentatively, D is TRBD1 (6 bases). This CDR3 has 14 residues. V was shortened by 5 bases and J by 9 bases, with 20 bases between the two germline ends. Germline CDR1 reads DFQATT; CDR2 reads SNEGSKA (reference sequence). CDR3 region: CSACDTTPRGPQHF. The DNA for the CDR3 is TGCAGTGCTTGCGACACGACCCCCAGGGGGCCCCAGCATTTT.

This chain connects TRBV18 to TRBJ1-3; D unclear. Trimming removed 5 bases at V and 2 bases at J, with 7 bases between. The CDR3 contains 13 residues. CDR1 and CDR2 from the germline V gene are KGHSH and LQKENI. The CDR3: CASSGGTGNTIYF. Here the CDR3 DNA reads TGTGCCAGCTCAGGAGGGACTGGAAACACCATATATTTT.

This clonotype was detected only a few times. The chain combines TRBV29-1 with TRBJ1-1, with 8 bases aligning to TRBD1. Per germline, CDR1 SQVTM and CDR2 ANQGSEA. The CDR3 consists of 14 residues. Trimming took 6 bases from V and 0 from J; bases not matched to a gene: 6. The chain's CDR3 is CSVVRQGMNTEAFF. DNA for the CDR3: TGCAGCGTGGTAAGACAGGGGATGAACACTGAAGCTTTCTTT.